The 32 T cell receptor beta chains in this list originate from one sample, sequenced in a study of blood T cell repertoires in COVID-19. TCRdb's table, derived via immunoSEQ multiplex PCR, lists solely in-frame clones and lacks some. The sample lists fewer than 300,000 clones, 70% to 90% occurring once. Sequenced sample: peripheral blood. The source of these receptors is a woman aged 30 to 39 with acute or convalescent COVID-19.

The CDR3 sequence: CASSRQVSDIQYF. The CDR3 coding sequence is TGTGCCAGCAGTCGACAGGTTTCGGACATTCAGTACTTC. The chain joins TRBV27 to TRBJ2-4, with a possible D match to TRBD1 (6 bases). The germline V and J ends were trimmed by 5 bases and 8 bases, with 13 bases remaining between them. The CDR3 extends over 13 amino acids. Germline CDR1 reads MNHEY; CDR2 reads SMNVEV (reference sequence).

The chain uses TRBV24-1 and TRBJ2-7; TRBD2 aligns across 9 bases. After removal of 7 bases from V and 5 bases from J, the junction contained 8 bases not matched to a gene. Germline lookup yields CDR1 KGHDR and CDR2 SFDVKD. The CDR3 spans 14 residues. In DNA form, the CDR3 reads TGTGCCACCAGCGTAGCGGGAGAAGGGAACGAGCAGTACTTC. Translated, it gives CATSVAGEGNEQYF.

The chain combines TRBV24-1 with TRBJ1-5, with D possibly TRBD1 on 6 matching bases. The CDR3 loop spans 15 amino acids. CDR1 and CDR2 (germline): KGHDR, SFDVKD. V was trimmed by 3 bases and J by 0 bases, leaving 8 bases between them. This chain's CDR3 is CATSDGQFSNQPQHF. CDR3 bases: TGTGCCACCAGTGATGGACAGTTTAGCAATCAGCCCCAGCATTTT.

This clone occurred once. This chain connects TRBV5-1 to TRBJ1-2; 12 positions agree with TRBD1. CDR1 and CDR2 (germline): SGHRS, YFSETQ. The CDR3 is made up of 17 amino acids. V lost 4 bases to trimming and J lost 1 base; unmatched junction nucleotides: 8. CDR3 nucleotides: TGCGCCAGCAGCCTCGGGACAGGGGGCGCCTATAACTATGGCTACACCTTC. Encoded protein: CASSLGTGGAYNYGYTF.

This clone is a singleton in its sample. J is TRBJ2-5 and V is TRBV14, with a tentative D call TRBD1 (5 bases). The CDR3 has 15 residues. V shed 1 base and J shed 2 bases, with 11 bases lying between them. Germline V gene data show CDR1 as SGHDN and CDR2 as FVKESK. CDR3 loop: CASSQGSRVQETQYF. The CDR3 DNA is TGTGCCAGCAGCCAAGGATCCAGGGTACAAGAGACCCAGTACTTC.

The rearrangement uses TRBV9 and TRBJ2-5; 8 nucleotides match TRBD1. The CDR3 has 16 amino acids. Germline CDR1 SGDLS, CDR2 YYNGEE. J lost 4 bases, V lost 3 bases, and 11 bases had no gene match. The CDR3 sequence is CASSAGQGEFGETQYF. The CDR3 DNA is TGTGCCAGCAGCGCCGGACAGGGAGAATTCGGAGAGACCCAGTACTTC.

The chain is built from TRBV11-1 and TRBJ2-7; maybe TRBD2 (5 bases). This CDR3 spans 11 amino acids. Germline CDR1 reads SGHAT; CDR2 reads FQDESV (reference sequence). The V end lost 4 bases, the J end lost 4 bases, and 5 bases lay between the germline ends. In DNA, the CDR3 is TGTGCCAGCAGCTCGGGGTACGAGCAGTACTTC. Amino acids: CASSSGYEQYF.

The chain has TRBV19 and TRBJ1-2; D might be TRBD1 (6 bases). This CDR3 region has 15 residues. Trimming pared 3 bases from V and 3 bases from J, leaving 14 bases between. Germline CDR1 reads LNHDA; CDR2 reads SQIVND (reference sequence). CDR3 sequence: CASSISGGFDYGYTF. The CDR3 DNA follows: TGTGCCAGTAGTATTAGTGGGGGCTTCGACTATGGCTACACCTTC.

This clone came up a few times. This chain joins TRBV5-1 and TRBJ2-5; 7 bases agree with TRBD2. The germline V gene has CDR1 SGHRS and CDR2 YFSETQ. CDR3 length: 15 residues. The ends lost 2 bases at V and 1 base at J; junction bases unmatched: 5. The CDR3 spells CASSFVGEGQETQYF. The CDR3 coding sequence is TGCGCCAGCAGCTTCGTGGGGGAGGGCCAAGAGACCCAGTACTTC. The variable domain in full, with the rest retrieved from reference TRBV5-1 and TRBJ2-5, is KAGVTQTPRYLIKTRGQQVTLSCSPISGHRSVSWYQQTPGQGLQFLFEYFSETQRNKGNFPGRFSGRQFSNSRSEMNVSTLELGDSALYLCASSFVGEGQETQYFGPGTRLLVL.

This clone was observed a few times. The chain carries TRBV27 and TRBJ2-7, with D possibly TRBD1 on 5 matching bases. The CDR3 covers 12 residues. V lost 7 bases to trimming and J lost 2 bases, with 9 bases between them. Germline assignment: CDR1 MNHEY and CDR2 SMNVEV (reference sequence). The CDR3 reads CASKEGAYEQYF. CDR3 DNA: TGTGCCAGCAAAGAAGGGGCCTACGAGCAGTACTTC.

This clone is a singleton in its sample. This chain links TRBV29-1 with TRBJ1-2; D gene unclear. V gave up 4 bases and J gave up 2 bases, with 5 bases separating them. CDR1 and CDR2 from the germline V gene are SQVTM and ANQGSEA. CDR3 length: 11 amino acids. DNA for the CDR3: TGCAGCGTTGTCCAGAACTATGGCTACACCTTC. Translation: CSVVQNYGYTF.

The chain employs TRBV6-1 and TRBJ1-3; D unclear. The ends were cut back, 5 bases at V and 0 bases at J, with 8 bases in the middle. The CDR3 runs to 14 residues. CDR1 is MNHNS and CDR2 is SASEGT in the germline V gene. In nucleotides, the CDR3 is TGTGCCAGCAGTTGGAGTGTCTCTGGAAACACCATATATTTT. Translating gives CASSWSVSGNTIYF.

This clone was picked up many times. The V and J genes are TRBV19 and TRBJ1-2, with 7 positions matching TRBD1. The CDR3 totals 16 residues. CDR1 LNHDA and CDR2 SQIVND come from the germline V gene (reference sequence). V shed 10 bases, J shed 0 bases, and the junction held 14 bases outside the gene matches. This CDR3 is CAIRATGEGANYGYTF. DNA of the CDR3: TGTGCCATCCGGGCCACAGGGGAAGGTGCTAACTATGGCTACACCTTC.

This clone was seen more than once but under ten times. V is TRBV18 and J is TRBJ2-7; 10 bases line up with TRBD2. J gave up 6 bases and V 5 bases, and 10 bases lay outside the gene matches. There are 15 residues in the CDR3. Germline CDR1 reads KGHSH; CDR2 reads LQKENI. This CDR3 is CASSELAGERGEQYF. The CDR3 DNA sequence: TGTGCCAGCTCAGAGCTAGCGGGAGAACGGGGCGAGCAGTACTTC.

The count of this clone is one. Other DNA sequences in this specimen translate into the identical CDR3. This chain uses TRBV30 with TRBJ1-3; no clear D gene. CDR3 length: 13 residues. Trimming left V 0 bases short and J 4 bases short, with 7 bases between. The germline CDR1 and CDR2 sequences are GTSNPN and SVGIG (reference sequence). CDR3 nucleotides: TGTGCCTGGAGTGTGGCGGGGGGAAACACCATATATTTT. Its protein is CAWSVAGGNTIYF.

CDR3 sequence: CASSFQALTTDTQYF. The CDR3 nucleotides are TGTGCCAGCAGCTTCCAAGCCCTAACCACAGATACGCAGTATTTT. V and J are TRBV7-2 and TRBJ2-3; D gene unclear. The CDR3 has 15 amino acids. V was trimmed by 3 bases and J by 2 bases, leaving 12 bases between them. Per the germline V gene, CDR1 is SGHTA and CDR2 is FQGNSA. Supplemented by reference TRBV7-2 and TRBJ2-3, the full variable domain reads GAGVSQSPSNKVTEKGKDVELRCDPISGHTALYWYRQSLGQGLEFLIYFQGNSAPDKSGLPSDRFSAERTGGSVSTLTIQRTQQEDSAVYLCASSFQALTTDTQYFGPGTRLTVL.

The rearrangement links TRBV2 to TRBJ2-3; weak D call: TRBD1 (6 bases). Trimming took off 2 bases at V and 4 bases at J, with 13 bases between the two ends. CDR3 length: 15 residues. The germline CDR1 and CDR2 sequences are SNHLY and FYNNEI. The CDR3 DNA sequence: TGTGCCAGCAGTGAACAGGGGATTGCAGCAGATACGCAGTATTTT. Its protein is CASSEQGIAADTQYF.

This clone was found a few times. The V gene is TRBV5-4, the J gene TRBJ2-7, with TRBD1 identical over 10 bases. Trimming removed 0 bases from V and 3 bases from J; junction bases left unmatched: 3. Germline V CDR1 and CDR2: SGHNT, YYREEE (reference sequence). CDR3 length: 15 residues. CDR3 sequence: CASSLAGTGVYEQYF. The CDR3 nucleotides are TGTGCCAGCAGCTTGGCCGGGACAGGGGTCTACGAGCAGTACTTC.

This chain uses TRBV5-6 with TRBJ1-3; TRBD1 matches 9 bases. Germline values: CDR1 SGHDT, CDR2 YYEEEE. V shed 3 bases, J shed 7 bases, and the junction held 8 bases outside the gene matches. The CDR3 length is 15 residues. CDR3 DNA sequence: TGTGCCAGCAGCTCCCCGACAGGGGGTGAGAACACCATATATTTT. It yields the protein CASSSPTGGENTIYF. The full variable domain, its missing parts supplied by reference TRBV5-6 and TRBJ1-3, is DAGVTQSPTHLIKTRGQQVTLRCSPKSGHDTVSWYQQALGQGPQFIFQYYEEEERQRGNFPDRFSGHQFPNYSSELNVNALLLGDSALYLCASSSPTGGENTIYFGEGSWLTVV.

The gene calls are TRBV9 and TRBJ2-1; 9 nucleotides match TRBD1. This CDR3 has 15 residues. The germline V gene has CDR1 SGDLS and CDR2 YYNGEE. Trimming removed 5 bases from V and 1 base from J; junction bases left unmatched: 4. This CDR3 reads CASSLGTGSYNEQFF. CDR3 nucleotide sequence: TGTGCCAGCAGTCTCGGGACAGGGTCCTACAATGAGCAGTTCTTC.

CDR3 protein: CASSLGDNQPQHF. CDR3 nucleotides: TGTGCCAGCAGCTTAGGAGACAATCAGCCCCAGCATTTT. The chain is built from TRBV7-9 and TRBJ1-5; D is undetermined. V lost 1 base and J lost 3, with 4 bases in between. The germline V gene has CDR1 SEHNR and CDR2 FQNEAQ (reference sequence). This CDR3 has 13 residues.

The V call is TRBV7-9, the J call TRBJ2-1; 12 positions agree with TRBD2. CDR1 SEHNR and CDR2 FQNEAQ come from the germline V gene (reference sequence). The CDR3 has 16 amino acids. Losses at the gene ends were 4 bases for V and 2 bases for J; bases not matched to a gene: 3. CDR3 protein: CASSSASGRAYNEQFF. The CDR3 bases are TGTGCCAGCAGCTCCGCTAGCGGGAGGGCCTACAATGAGCAGTTCTTC.

The chain joins TRBV3-1 (or the pseudogene TRBV3-2) to TRBJ2-7; D perhaps matches TRBD2 (6 bases). The CDR3 runs 13 residues. Germline values: CDR1 LGHDT, CDR2 YNNKEL (reference sequence). V gave up 7 bases and J gave up 7 bases, with 17 bases separating them. CDR3 protein: CASINGGSKEQYF. Written as DNA, the CDR3 is TGTGCCAGCATCAATGGGGGGAGTAAAGAGCAGTACTTC.

The chain carries TRBV12-5 and TRBJ1-5; no clear D gene. The V end lost 2 bases, the J end lost 4 bases, and 9 bases lay between the germline ends. The V gene's germline CDR1 is LGHNT and CDR2 FRNRAP. The CDR3 runs to 14 residues. This CDR3 reads CASGLPRTNQPQHF. The CDR3 DNA reads as TGTGCTAGTGGTTTGCCACGGACTAATCAGCCCCAGCATTTT.

The chain employs TRBV12-3 or TRBV12-4 and TRBJ1-1; D gene ambiguous. The CDR3 length is 13 residues. Trimming cost V 6 bases and J 0 bases, with 8 bases left between them. CDR3: CASSYALNTEAFF. In nucleotides, the CDR3 is TGTGCCAGCAGCTATGCCCTGAACACTGAAGCTTTCTTT.

V is TRBV6-6 and J is TRBJ2-2; 8 nucleotides agree with TRBD1. V lost 6 bases and J lost 1; bases outside the gene matches: 10. CDR3 length: 17 amino acids. Germline-derived CDR1 and CDR2 are MNHNY and SVGAGI (reference sequence). CDR3 in amino acids: CASSRQGPNLNTGELFF. The CDR3 DNA sequence: TGTGCCAGCAGCCGACAGGGGCCGAATTTGAACACCGGGGAGCTGTTTTTT.

CDR3 sequence reads: CASSPTRTSGGLKFF. The CDR3 DNA reads as TGTGCCAGCAGCCCCACGCGGACTAGCGGGGGTTTAAAGTTCTTC. V gene TRBV5-4 combines with J gene TRBJ2-1, with 13 positions matching TRBD2. The J segment lost 14 bases and the V segment lost 4 bases, leaving 12 bases of the junction unmatched. The CDR3 loop spans 15 amino acids. Looked up from germline, CDR1 is SGHNT and CDR2 is YYREEE (reference sequence).

The chain carries TRBV20-1 and TRBJ2-1, with TRBD2 matching over 12 bases. In germline, CDR1 is DFQATT, CDR2 SNEGSKA (reference sequence). The CDR3 totals 14 residues. After removal of 3 bases from V and 9 bases from J, the junction contained 6 bases not matched to a gene. The CDR3 DNA sequence: TGCAGTGCTAGTATCCTAGCGGGGGGGAGTGAGCAGTTCTTC. This codes for CSASILAGGSEQFF.

The DNA of the CDR3 is TGTGCCAGCAGTTCCGGCGGGTGGGATGAGCAGTTCTTC. It translates to CASSSGGWDEQFF. This chain connects TRBV12-3 or TRBV12-4 to TRBJ2-1, with D perhaps matching TRBD2 (5 bases). The CDR3 is made up of 13 amino acids. V was clipped by 4 bases and J by 8 bases, with 12 bases between them.

The J gene is TRBJ1-1, the V gene TRBV13; tentative D call: TRBD1 (6 bases). Germline V gene sequence: CDR1 PRHDT, CDR2 FYEKMQ (reference sequence). Trimming removed 8 bases at V and 3 bases at J, with 16 bases between. CDR3 length equals 14 residues. CDR3 amino acids: CASEQQTGYTEAFF. The CDR3 DNA sequence: TGTGCCAGCGAACAACAGACAGGTTACACTGAAGCTTTCTTT.

The chain joins TRBV19 to TRBJ2-7; 7 bases map to TRBD2. The germline gives CDR1 LNHDA, CDR2 SQIVND (reference sequence). V lost 0 bases to trimming and J lost 2 bases; unmatched junction nucleotides: 7. The CDR3 covers 16 residues. The CDR3 DNA is TGTGCCAGTAGTATAGAGGCGGGGAGGGGCACCTACGAGCAGTACTTC. Its protein product is CASSIEAGRGTYEQYF.

As regards this clone: The sample contains more than one DNA sequence encoding this CDR3. This sequence joins TRBV12-3 or TRBV12-4 and TRBJ1-5; D uncertain. The CDR3 is 12 residues long. V lost 7 bases, J lost 0 bases, and 4 bases lay in between. The CDR3, as DNA: TGTGCCAGCACTTATAGCAATCAGCCCCAGCATTTT. Translated, it gives CASTYSNQPQHF.